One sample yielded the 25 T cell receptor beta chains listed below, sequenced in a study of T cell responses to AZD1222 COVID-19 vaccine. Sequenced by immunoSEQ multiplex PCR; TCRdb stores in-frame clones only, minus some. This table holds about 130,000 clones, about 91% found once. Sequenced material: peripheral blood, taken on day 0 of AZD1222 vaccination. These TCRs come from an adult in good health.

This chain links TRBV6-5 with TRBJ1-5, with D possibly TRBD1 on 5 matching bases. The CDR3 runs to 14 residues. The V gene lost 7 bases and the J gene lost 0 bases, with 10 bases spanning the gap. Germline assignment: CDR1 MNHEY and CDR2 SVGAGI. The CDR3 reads CASNPGFSNQPQHF. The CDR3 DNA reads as TGTGCCAGCAACCCAGGGTTTAGCAATCAGCCCCAGCATTTT.

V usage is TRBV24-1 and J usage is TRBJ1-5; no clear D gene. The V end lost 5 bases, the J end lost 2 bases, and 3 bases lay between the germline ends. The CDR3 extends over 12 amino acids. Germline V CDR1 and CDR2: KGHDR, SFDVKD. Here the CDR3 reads CATSVGNQPQHF. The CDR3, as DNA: TGTGCCACCAGTGTTGGCAATCAGCCCCAGCATTTT.

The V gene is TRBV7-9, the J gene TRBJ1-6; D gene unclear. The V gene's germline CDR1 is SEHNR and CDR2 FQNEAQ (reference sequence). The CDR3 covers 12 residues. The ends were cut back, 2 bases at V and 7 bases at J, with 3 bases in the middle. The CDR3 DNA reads TGTGCCAGCAGCTTACTCAATTCACCCCTCCACTTT. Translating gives CASSLLNSPLHF.

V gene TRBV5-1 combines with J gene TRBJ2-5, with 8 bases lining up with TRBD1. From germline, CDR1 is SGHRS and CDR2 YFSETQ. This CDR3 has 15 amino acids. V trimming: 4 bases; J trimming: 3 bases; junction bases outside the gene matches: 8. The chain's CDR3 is CASSAQPGQEETQYF. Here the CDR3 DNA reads TGCGCCAGCAGCGCACAACCGGGACAGGAAGAGACCCAGTACTTC.

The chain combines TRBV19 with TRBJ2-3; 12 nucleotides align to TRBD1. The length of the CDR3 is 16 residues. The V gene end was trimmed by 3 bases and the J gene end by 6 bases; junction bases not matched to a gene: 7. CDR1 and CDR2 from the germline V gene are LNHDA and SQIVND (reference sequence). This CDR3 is CASSMYRDRGRDTQYF. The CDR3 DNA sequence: TGTGCCAGTAGTATGTACCGGGACAGGGGGCGGGATACGCAGTATTTT.

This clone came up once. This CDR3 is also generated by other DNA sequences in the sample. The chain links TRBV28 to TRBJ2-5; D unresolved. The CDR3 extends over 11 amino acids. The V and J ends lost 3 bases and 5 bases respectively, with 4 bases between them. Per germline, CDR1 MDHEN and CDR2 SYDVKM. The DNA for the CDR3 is TGTGCCAGCAGTTTCCAGGAGACCCAGTACTTC. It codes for CASSFQETQYF.

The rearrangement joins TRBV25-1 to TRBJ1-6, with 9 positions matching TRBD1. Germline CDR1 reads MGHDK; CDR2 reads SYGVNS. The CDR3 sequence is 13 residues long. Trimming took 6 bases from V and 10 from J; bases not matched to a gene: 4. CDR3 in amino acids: CASRRTGESPLHF. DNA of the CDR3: TGTGCCAGCAGGAGGACAGGGGAGTCACCCCTCCACTTT. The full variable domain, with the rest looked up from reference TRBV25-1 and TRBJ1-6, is EADIYQTPRYLVIGTGKKITLECSQTMGHDKMYWYQQDPGMELHLIHYSYGVNSTEKGDLSSESTVSRIRTEHFPLTLESARPSHTSQYLCASRRTGESPLHFGNGTRLTVT.

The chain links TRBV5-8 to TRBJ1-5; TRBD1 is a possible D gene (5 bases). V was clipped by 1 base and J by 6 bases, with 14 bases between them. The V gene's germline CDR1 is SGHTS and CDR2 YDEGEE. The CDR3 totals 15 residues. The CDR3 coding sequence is TGTGCCAGCAGCTTGAGAGGGGAGTCGGGTCAGCCCCAGCATTTT. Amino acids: CASSLRGESGQPQHF.

The CDR3: CASRREITTEAFF. The CDR3 DNA is TGTGCCAGCAGGCGAGAGATCACCACTGAAGCTTTCTTT. The chain combines TRBV11-2 with TRBJ1-1; D gene uncertain. Per germline, CDR1 SGHAT and CDR2 FQNNGV. V was pared by 6 bases and J by 4 bases, with 12 bases between. This CDR3 region has 13 residues.

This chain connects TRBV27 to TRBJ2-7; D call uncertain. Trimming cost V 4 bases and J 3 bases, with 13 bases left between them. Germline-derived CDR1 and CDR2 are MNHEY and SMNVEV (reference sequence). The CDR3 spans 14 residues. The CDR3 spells CASSSRVGGYEQYF. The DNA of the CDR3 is TGTGCCAGCAGTTCAAGGGTGGGTGGCTACGAGCAGTACTTC.

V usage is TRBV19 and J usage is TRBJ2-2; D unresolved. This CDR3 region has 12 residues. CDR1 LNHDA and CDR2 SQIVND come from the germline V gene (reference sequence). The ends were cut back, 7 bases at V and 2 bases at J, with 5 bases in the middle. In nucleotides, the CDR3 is TGTGCCAGTACTAGAAACACCGGGGAGCTGTTTTTT. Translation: CASTRNTGELFF.

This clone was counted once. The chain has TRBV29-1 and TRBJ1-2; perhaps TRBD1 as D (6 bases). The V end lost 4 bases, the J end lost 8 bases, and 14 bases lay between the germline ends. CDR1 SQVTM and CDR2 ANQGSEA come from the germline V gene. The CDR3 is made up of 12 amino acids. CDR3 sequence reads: CSVVVGAEGYTF. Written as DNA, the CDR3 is TGCAGCGTTGTGGTGGGGGCGGAGGGCTACACCTTC. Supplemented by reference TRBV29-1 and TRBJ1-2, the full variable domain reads SAVISQKPSRDICQRGTSLTIQCQVDSQVTMMFWYRQQPGQSLTLIATANQGSEATYESGFVIDKFPISRPNLTFSTLTVSNMSPEDSSIYLCSVVVGAEGYTFGSGTRLTVV.

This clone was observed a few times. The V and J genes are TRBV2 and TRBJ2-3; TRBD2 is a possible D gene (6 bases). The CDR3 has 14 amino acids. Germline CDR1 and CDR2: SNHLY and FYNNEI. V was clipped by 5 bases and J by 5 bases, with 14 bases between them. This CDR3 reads CASSRRELGDTQYF. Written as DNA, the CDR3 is TGTGCCAGCAGTCGACGGGAGTTAGGAGATACGCAGTATTTT.

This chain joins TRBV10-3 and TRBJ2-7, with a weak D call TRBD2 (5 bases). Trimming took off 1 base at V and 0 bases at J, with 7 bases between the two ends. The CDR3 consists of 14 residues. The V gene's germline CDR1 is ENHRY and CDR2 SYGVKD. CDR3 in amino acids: CAISEYGDSYEQYF. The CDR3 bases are TGTGCCATCAGTGAGTACGGGGACTCCTACGAGCAGTACTTC.

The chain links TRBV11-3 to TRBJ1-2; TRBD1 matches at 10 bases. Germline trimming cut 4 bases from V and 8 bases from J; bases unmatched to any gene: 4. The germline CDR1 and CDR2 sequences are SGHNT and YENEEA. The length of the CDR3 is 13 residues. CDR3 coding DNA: TGTGCCAGCAGCTCGACAGGGGGCTGGGGCTACACCTTC. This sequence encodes CASSSTGGWGYTF.

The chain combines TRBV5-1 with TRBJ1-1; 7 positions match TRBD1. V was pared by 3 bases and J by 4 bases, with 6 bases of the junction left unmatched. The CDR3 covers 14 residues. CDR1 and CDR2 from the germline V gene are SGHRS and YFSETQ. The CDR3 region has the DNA TGCGCCAGCAGCTCCAGACAGGGTGGCACTGAAGCTTTCTTT. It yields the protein CASSSRQGGTEAFF.

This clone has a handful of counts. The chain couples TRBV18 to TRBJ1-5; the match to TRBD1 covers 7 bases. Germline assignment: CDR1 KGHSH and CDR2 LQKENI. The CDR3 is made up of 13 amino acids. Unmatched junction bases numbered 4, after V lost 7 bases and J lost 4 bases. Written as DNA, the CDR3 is TGTGCCAGCTTTGCGGGACAGAATCAGCCCCAGCATTTT. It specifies CASFAGQNQPQHF.

The CDR3 here is CASSSGQGADLTYEQYF. Here the CDR3 DNA reads TGTGCCAGCAGCTCCGGACAGGGGGCTGATCTGACCTACGAGCAGTACTTC. The chain joins TRBV5-4 to TRBJ2-7; TRBD1 matches 11 bases. Unmatched junction bases numbered 10, after V lost 3 bases and J lost 2 bases. The CDR3 length is 17 residues. From germline, CDR1 is SGHNT and CDR2 YYREEE (reference sequence).

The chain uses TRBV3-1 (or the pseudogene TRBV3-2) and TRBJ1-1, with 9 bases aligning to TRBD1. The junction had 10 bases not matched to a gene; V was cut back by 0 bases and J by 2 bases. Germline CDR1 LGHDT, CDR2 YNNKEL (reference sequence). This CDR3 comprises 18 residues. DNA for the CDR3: TGTGCCAGCAGCCAAGATCGCCGGACAGGGGACCTTAACACTGAAGCTTTCTTT. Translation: CASSQDRRTGDLNTEAFF.

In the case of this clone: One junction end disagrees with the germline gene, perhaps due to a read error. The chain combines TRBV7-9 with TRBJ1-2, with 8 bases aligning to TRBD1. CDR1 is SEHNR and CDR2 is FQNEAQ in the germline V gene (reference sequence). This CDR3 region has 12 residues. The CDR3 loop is CASSLFAGGFTF. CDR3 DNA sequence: TGTGCCAGCAGCTTATTTGCAGGGGGCTTCACCTTC.

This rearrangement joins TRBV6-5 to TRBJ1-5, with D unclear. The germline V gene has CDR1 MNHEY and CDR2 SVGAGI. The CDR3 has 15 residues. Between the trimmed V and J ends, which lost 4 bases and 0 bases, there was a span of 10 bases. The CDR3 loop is CASSWARDSNQPQHF. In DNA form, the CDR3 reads TGTGCCAGCAGTTGGGCCCGGGATAGCAATCAGCCCCAGCATTTT.

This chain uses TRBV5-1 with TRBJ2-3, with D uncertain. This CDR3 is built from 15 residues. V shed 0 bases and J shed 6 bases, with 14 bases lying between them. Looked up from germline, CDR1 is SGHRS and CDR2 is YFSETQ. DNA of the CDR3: TGCGCCAGCAGCTTGGCCGGTACTGCCCTGGATACGCAGTATTTT. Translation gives CASSLAGTALDTQYF.

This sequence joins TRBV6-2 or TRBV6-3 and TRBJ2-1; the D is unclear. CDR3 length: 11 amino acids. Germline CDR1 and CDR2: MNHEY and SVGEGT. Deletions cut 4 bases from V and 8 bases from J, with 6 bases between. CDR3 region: CASSFKDEQFF. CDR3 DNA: TGTGCCAGCAGTTTTAAGGATGAGCAGTTCTTC.

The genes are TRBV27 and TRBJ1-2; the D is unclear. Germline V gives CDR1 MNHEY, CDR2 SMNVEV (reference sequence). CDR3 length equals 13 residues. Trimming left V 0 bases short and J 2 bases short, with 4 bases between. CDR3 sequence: CASSLSENYGYTF. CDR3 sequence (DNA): TGTGCCAGCAGTTTATCGGAGAACTATGGCTACACCTTC.

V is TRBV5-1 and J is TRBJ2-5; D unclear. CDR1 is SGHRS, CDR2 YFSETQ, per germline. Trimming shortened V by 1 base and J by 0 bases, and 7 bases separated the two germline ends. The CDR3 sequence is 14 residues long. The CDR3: CASSLMPDQETQYF. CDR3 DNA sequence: TGCGCCAGCAGCTTGATGCCCGACCAAGAGACCCAGTACTTC.